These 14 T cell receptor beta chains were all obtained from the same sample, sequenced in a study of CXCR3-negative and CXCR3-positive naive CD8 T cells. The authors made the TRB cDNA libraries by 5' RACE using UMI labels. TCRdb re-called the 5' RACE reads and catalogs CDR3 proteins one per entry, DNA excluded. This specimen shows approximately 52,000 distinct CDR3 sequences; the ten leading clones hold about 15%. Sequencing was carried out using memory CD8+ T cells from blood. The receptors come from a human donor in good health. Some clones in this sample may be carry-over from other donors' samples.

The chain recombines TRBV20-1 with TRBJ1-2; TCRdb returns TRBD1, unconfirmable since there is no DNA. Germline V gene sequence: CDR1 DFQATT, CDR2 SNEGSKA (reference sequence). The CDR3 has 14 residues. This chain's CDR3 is CSARALGQPYGYTF.

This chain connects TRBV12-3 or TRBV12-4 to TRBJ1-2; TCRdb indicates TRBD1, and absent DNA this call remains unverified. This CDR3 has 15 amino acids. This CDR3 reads CASSHSGQGDYGYTF.

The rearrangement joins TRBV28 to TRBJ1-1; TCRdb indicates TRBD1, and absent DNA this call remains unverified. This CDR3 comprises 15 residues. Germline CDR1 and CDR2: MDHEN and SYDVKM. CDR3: CASTPWGALNTEAFF.

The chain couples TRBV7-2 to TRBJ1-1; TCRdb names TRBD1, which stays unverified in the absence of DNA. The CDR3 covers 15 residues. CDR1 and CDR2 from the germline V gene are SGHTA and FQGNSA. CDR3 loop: CASSLTGEGNTEALF.

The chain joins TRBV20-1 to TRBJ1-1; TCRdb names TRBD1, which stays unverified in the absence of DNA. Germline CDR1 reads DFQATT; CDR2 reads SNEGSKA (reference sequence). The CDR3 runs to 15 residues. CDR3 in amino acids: CSARVAGDMNTEAFF.

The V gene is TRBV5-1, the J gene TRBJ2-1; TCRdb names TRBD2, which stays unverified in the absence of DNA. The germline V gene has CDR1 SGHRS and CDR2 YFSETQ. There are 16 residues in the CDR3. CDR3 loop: CASSLDTSGGWNEQFF.

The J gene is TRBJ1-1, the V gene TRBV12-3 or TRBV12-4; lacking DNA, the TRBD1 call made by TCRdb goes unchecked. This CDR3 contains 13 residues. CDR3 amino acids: CASRQATNTEAFF.

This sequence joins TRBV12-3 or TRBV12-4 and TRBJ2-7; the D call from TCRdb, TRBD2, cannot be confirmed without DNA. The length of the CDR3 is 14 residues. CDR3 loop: CASKEGGLSYEQYF.

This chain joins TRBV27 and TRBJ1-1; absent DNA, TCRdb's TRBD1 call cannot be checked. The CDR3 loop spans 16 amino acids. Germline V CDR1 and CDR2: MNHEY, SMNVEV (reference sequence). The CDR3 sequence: CASLLNPGGWDTEAFF.

Here the CDR3 reads CASSLRGGLRDIQYF. The chain carries TRBV5-1 and TRBJ2-4; TCRdb's assignment of TRBD1 cannot be checked, as there is no DNA. The germline V gene has CDR1 SGHRS and CDR2 YFSETQ. The CDR3 is made up of 15 amino acids.

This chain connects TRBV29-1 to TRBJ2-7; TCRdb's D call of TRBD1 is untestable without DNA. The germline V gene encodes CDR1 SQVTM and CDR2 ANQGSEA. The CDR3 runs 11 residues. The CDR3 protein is CSADQGYEQYF.

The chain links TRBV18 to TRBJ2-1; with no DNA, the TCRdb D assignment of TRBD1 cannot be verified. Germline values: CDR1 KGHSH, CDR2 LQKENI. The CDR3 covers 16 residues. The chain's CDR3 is CASSPPSGDLGYEQFF. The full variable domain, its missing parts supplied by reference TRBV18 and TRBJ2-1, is NAGVMQNPRHLVRRRGQEARLRCSPMKGHSHVYWYRQLPEEGLKFMVYLQKENIIDESGMPKERFSAEFPKEGPSILRIQQVVRGDSAAYFCASSPPSGDLGYEQFFGPGTRLTVL.

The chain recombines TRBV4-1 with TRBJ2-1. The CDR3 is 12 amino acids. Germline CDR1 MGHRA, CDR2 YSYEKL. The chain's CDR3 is CASSQDQGEQFF.

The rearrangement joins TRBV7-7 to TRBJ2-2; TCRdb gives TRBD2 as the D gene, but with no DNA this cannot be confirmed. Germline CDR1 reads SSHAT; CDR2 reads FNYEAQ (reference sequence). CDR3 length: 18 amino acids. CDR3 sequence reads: CASSLRLGGTKNTGELFF.